Listed here are 22 T cell receptor beta chains from one sample, sequenced in a study of blood T cell repertoires in COVID-19. Repertoires were generated with immunoSEQ multiplex PCR, while TCRdb's copy carries only in-frame clones and drops some. The sample has over 400,000 clones; over 75% are singletons. Sequenced: peripheral blood. Source of these receptors: a human donor in a cohort sampled during active COVID-19.

This chain links TRBV19 with TRBJ2-3; the D is unclear. V lost 3 bases and J lost 2, with 18 bases in between. The CDR3 spans 17 residues. CDR1 and CDR2 from the germline V gene are LNHDA and SQIVND (reference sequence). CDR3 amino acids: CASSITVSASVTDTQYF. DNA of the CDR3: TGTGCCAGTAGTATTACCGTGTCCGCAAGCGTCACAGATACGCAGTATTTT.

The chain carries TRBV29-1 and TRBJ1-4, with TRBD1 identical over 9 bases. The CDR3 loop spans 15 amino acids. The germline CDR1 and CDR2 sequences are SQVTM and ANQGSEA. Trimming removed 6 bases from V and 0 bases from J; junction bases left unmatched: 5. This CDR3 reads CSVGQGSPTNEKLFF. In DNA, the CDR3 is TGCAGCGTGGGACAGGGATCCCCAACTAATGAAAAACTGTTTTTT.

The sample holds one count of this clone. The CDR3 loop reads CASSLTGQGGYEQYF. In DNA form, the CDR3 reads TGCGCCAGCAGCTTGACGGGACAGGGTGGATACGAGCAGTACTTC. V usage is TRBV5-1 and J usage is TRBJ2-7, with 9 bases lining up with TRBD1. Germline trimming cut 1 base from V and 4 bases from J; bases unmatched to any gene: 6. Germline V gene lookup returns CDR1 SGHRS and CDR2 YFSETQ. The CDR3 totals 15 residues.

The V call is TRBV6-1, the J call TRBJ1-2, with D possibly being TRBD1 (6 bases). With 2 bases removed from V and 4 bases from J, the gap between germline ends came to 14 bases. The CDR3 is 15 residues long. Germline V lookup: CDR1 MNHNS, CDR2 SASEGT. CDR3 nucleotides: TGTGCCAGCAGTGAAAGGGGGGGCAGTTCCTATGGCTACACCTTC. Encoded protein: CASSERGGSSYGYTF.

The chain couples TRBV18 to TRBJ2-7; 8 bases are shared with TRBD1. The CDR3 spans 14 residues. With V trimmed by 1 base and J by 3 bases, 2 bases remained unmatched. CDR1 and CDR2 (germline): KGHSH, LQKENI. DNA for the CDR3: TGTGCCAGCTCACCACAAACAGGGGGCTACGAGCAGTACTTC. This encodes CASSPQTGGYEQYF. Filled out from reference TRBV18 and TRBJ2-7, the complete variable domain reads NAGVMQNPRHLVRRRGQEARLRCSPMKGHSHVYWYRQLPEEGLKFMVYLQKENIIDESGMPKERFSAEFPKEGPSILRIQQVVRGDSAAYFCASSPQTGGYEQYFGPGTRLTVT.

CDR3 protein: CASSPGSSGNTIYF. As DNA, the CDR3 is TGTGCCAGCTCACCAGGGAGCTCTGGAAACACCATATATTTT. The V call is TRBV18, the J call TRBJ1-3; D is ambiguous. V lost 2 bases, J lost 0 bases, and 5 bases lay in between. The CDR3 is made up of 14 amino acids. Germline-derived CDR1 and CDR2 are KGHSH and LQKENI. The full variable domain, completed using reference TRBV18 and TRBJ1-3, is NAGVMQNPRHLVRRRGQEARLRCSPMKGHSHVYWYRQLPEEGLKFMVYLQKENIIDESGMPKERFSAEFPKEGPSILRIQQVVRGDSAAYFCASSPGSSGNTIYFGEGSWLTVV.

This chain connects TRBV6-6 to TRBJ1-5; tentatively, D is TRBD1 (5 bases). V lost 6 bases to trimming and J lost 5 bases, with 8 bases between them. Germline values: CDR1 MNHNY, CDR2 SVGAGI (reference sequence). This CDR3 contains 12 residues. This chain's CDR3 is CASSQGYQPQHF. The CDR3 DNA reads as TGTGCCAGCAGCCAGGGCTATCAGCCCCAGCATTTT.

This clone appeared a single time. The chain recombines TRBV19 with TRBJ1-1; weak D call: TRBD1 (6 bases). Trimming pared 4 bases from V and 0 bases from J, leaving 12 bases between. This CDR3 contains 15 residues. Germline CDR1 and CDR2: LNHDA and SQIVND (reference sequence). CDR3 amino acids: CASSRGGLVNTEAFF. In nucleotides, the CDR3 is TGTGCCAGTAGTAGAGGGGGTCTGGTGAACACTGAAGCTTTCTTT.

This clone was seen a handful of times. The chain employs TRBV7-9 and TRBJ2-2; 7 nucleotides agree with TRBD1. The CDR3 length is 15 residues. CDR1 and CDR2 from the germline V gene are SEHNR and FQNEAQ (reference sequence). Trimming at V came to 11 bases and at J to 3 bases, leaving 12 bases not matched to a gene. The DNA for the CDR3 is TGTGCCGGCCACAGGGGATTCGGGGACACCGGGGAGCTGTTTTTT. It yields the protein CAGHRGFGDTGELFF.

The chain combines TRBV3-1 (or the pseudogene TRBV3-2) with TRBJ2-1, with 15 bases matching TRBD2. The junction had 11 bases not matched to a gene; V was cut back by 4 bases and J by 1 base. Germline V gene lookup returns CDR1 LGHDT and CDR2 YNNKEL (reference sequence). The CDR3 is 20 residues long. This CDR3 reads CASSPRTSGRGRGSYNEQFF. The CDR3 DNA is TGTGCCAGCAGCCCGCGGACTAGCGGGAGGGGGAGGGGTTCCTACAATGAGCAGTTCTTC.

J is TRBJ1-1 and V is TRBV5-4; TRBD1 is a possible D gene (6 bases). The V end was cut by 4 bases, the J end by 4 bases, with 17 bases between. The germline gives CDR1 SGHNT, CDR2 YYREEE (reference sequence). The CDR3 extends over 15 amino acids. The CDR3 spells CASSPRAGAGTEAFF. The CDR3 DNA is TGTGCCAGCAGCCCCAGGGCGGGGGCGGGCACTGAAGCTTTCTTT.

The chain employs TRBV25-1 and TRBJ1-1, with a weak D call TRBD1 (5 bases). Germline V gives CDR1 MGHDK, CDR2 SYGVNS. This CDR3 is 14 amino acids long. Trimming shortened V by 4 bases and J by 2 bases, and 11 bases separated the two germline ends. CDR3 in amino acids: CASSVDSVNTEAFF. DNA for the CDR3: TGTGCCAGCAGTGTCGACAGTGTAAACACTGAAGCTTTCTTT.

J is TRBJ2-7 and V is TRBV19; TRBD1 aligns across 7 bases. The germline V gene encodes CDR1 LNHDA and CDR2 SQIVND (reference sequence). This CDR3 spans 15 amino acids. The J segment lost 5 bases and the V segment lost 3 bases, leaving 10 bases of the junction unmatched. The CDR3 spells CASSIVPGGQDEQYF. DNA for the CDR3: TGTGCCAGTAGTATCGTCCCAGGGGGTCAAGACGAGCAGTACTTC.

This chain uses TRBV30 with TRBJ2-5, with 9 bases fitting TRBD2. CDR1 and CDR2 (germline): GTSNPN, SVGIG (reference sequence). The CDR3 contains 17 residues. V was pared by 0 bases and J by 7 bases, with 15 bases of the junction left unmatched. The CDR3 spells CAWSVYGAGTSLGTQYF. The DNA of the CDR3 is TGTGCCTGGAGTGTATACGGGGCCGGGACTAGCCTAGGGACCCAGTACTTC.

The chain recombines TRBV30 with TRBJ1-5; tentative D call: TRBD1 (5 bases). CDR1 is GTSNPN and CDR2 is SVGIG in the germline V gene (reference sequence). With 2 bases removed from V and 0 bases from J, the gap between germline ends came to 17 bases. The CDR3 is made up of 17 amino acids. The CDR3 sequence is CAWSWGGTVNSNQPQHF. As DNA, the CDR3 is TGTGCCTGGAGTTGGGGGGGTACAGTGAATAGCAATCAGCCCCAGCATTTT.

This chain uses TRBV11-2 with TRBJ2-2; tentative D call: TRBD1 (6 bases). V was clipped by 5 bases and J by 3 bases, with 16 bases between them. CDR1 SGHAT and CDR2 FQNNGV come from the germline V gene. The length of the CDR3 is 16 residues. CDR3 sequence reads: CASSPSVSGDTGELFF. The CDR3 DNA reads as TGTGCCAGCAGCCCGTCCGTCTCAGGGGACACCGGGGAGCTGTTTTTT.

The chain is built from TRBV19 and TRBJ1-1; D uncertain. This CDR3 spans 15 amino acids. V lost 5 bases, J lost 1 base, and 14 bases lay in between. In germline, CDR1 is LNHDA, CDR2 SQIVND (reference sequence). The CDR3, as DNA: TGTGCCAGTAGTTCGGGTCAGAAGACGAACACTGAAGCTTTCTTT. It codes for CASSSGQKTNTEAFF.

The chain employs TRBV20-1 and TRBJ1-1; tentatively, D is TRBD1 (6 bases). Trimming left V 5 bases short and J 5 bases short, with 9 bases between. This CDR3 has 11 residues. Germline lookup yields CDR1 DFQATT and CDR2 SNEGSKA (reference sequence). CDR3 in amino acids: CSAFDRTEAFF. CDR3 in DNA: TGCAGTGCTTTTGACAGGACTGAAGCTTTCTTT.

This chain connects TRBV30 to TRBJ1-1; D is unresolved. CDR3 length equals 11 residues. Germline CDR1 GTSNPN, CDR2 SVGIG (reference sequence). The germline V and J ends were trimmed by 8 bases and 1 base, with 8 bases remaining between them. CDR3 bases: TGTGCCCAGAGGAGGAACACTGAAGCTTTCTTT. Protein product: CAQRRNTEAFF.

The rearrangement joins TRBV4-1 to TRBJ1-2; 11 nucleotides agree with TRBD1. V trimming: 0 bases; J trimming: 3 bases; junction bases outside the gene matches: 3. This CDR3 is 16 amino acids long. Germline V gives CDR1 MGHRA, CDR2 YSYEKL. In nucleotides, the CDR3 is TGCGCCAGCAGCCAAGACGGACAGGGGGCGGACTATGGCTACACCTTC. This gives the protein CASSQDGQGADYGYTF.

In its sample, this clone was seen a few times. The V call is TRBV5-6, the J call TRBJ1-1, with D hard to call. CDR3 size: 14 residues. Trimming removed 0 bases from V and 3 bases from J, with 9 bases in between. Germline-derived CDR1 and CDR2 are SGHDT and YYEEEE. CDR3 DNA: TGTGCCAGCAGCTTGGGAGCGGAAGACACTGAAGCTTTCTTT. Protein: CASSLGAEDTEAFF.

V gene TRBV12-3 or TRBV12-4 combines with J gene TRBJ2-1; a weak D match, TRBD2 (5 bases). The CDR3 sequence is 12 residues long. The V gene lost 7 bases and the J gene lost 12 bases, with 16 bases spanning the gap. The CDR3 sequence: CASTKEGRGQFF. The CDR3 DNA sequence: TGTGCCAGCACCAAAGAGGGTCGGGGGCAGTTCTTC.